The 6 T cell receptor beta chains in this list originate from one sample, sequenced in a study of human T cells and chemical hapten exposure. A single record per CDR3 protein comes from TCRdb applying MiXCR to the RACE reads. The sample consists of about 26,000 distinct CDR3 sequences, approximately 9% of them appearing once. Time point denoted: patch test 2, 6 weeks after DPC sensitization. Treatment in this sample: therapeutic diphenylcyclopropenone sensitization with weekly scalp DPC. Sample: whole blood, taken in connection with sensitization to the hapten diphenylcyclopropenone (DPC). The receptors originated from a man aged 25-45 years with alopecia areata. Some clones in this sample may be carry-over from other donors' samples.

This clonotype turned up a few times. This chain joins TRBV6-2 or TRBV6-3 and TRBJ1-1; no clear D. Trimming cost V 7 bases and J 5 bases, with 11 bases left between them. The germline V gene encodes CDR1 MNHEY and CDR2 SVGEGT. The CDR3 is 12 amino acids. CDR3 amino acids: CASNDPGTEAFF. The DNA for the CDR3 is TGTGCCAGCAACGACCCCGGGACTGAAGCTTTCTTT.

This clonotype was counted at least ten times. CDR3 residues: CASSNEPGQLNQPQHF. The DNA of the CDR3 is TGTGCCAGCAGTAATGAACCGGGACAGCTCAATCAGCCCCAGCATTTT. The chain is built from TRBV6-1 and TRBJ1-5; 7 bases fit TRBD1. Trimming at V came to 5 bases and at J to 3 bases, leaving 10 bases not matched to a gene. Looked up from germline, CDR1 is MNHNS and CDR2 is SASEGT. CDR3 length: 16 amino acids.

This clonotype was found a few times. The rearrangement uses TRBV4-1 and TRBJ1-5, with a possible D match to TRBD1 (6 bases). Between the trimmed V and J ends, which lost 1 base and 6 bases, there was a span of 16 bases. The CDR3 is 16 amino acids. Germline V CDR1 and CDR2: MGHRA, YSYEKL. The CDR3 DNA follows: TGCGCCAGCAGCCAAGGAGGACAGTCATCGGGTCAGCCCCAGCATTTT. Encoded protein: CASSQGGQSSGQPQHF.

This clonotype showed up many times. The chain combines TRBV7-2 with TRBJ2-5, with 12 bases lining up with TRBD1. The CDR3 is 16 residues long. V shed 5 bases and J 4 bases; nucleotides not matched to a gene: 8. Germline V CDR1 and CDR2: SGHTA, FQGNSA. The CDR3 DNA reads as TGTGCCAGCAGCCCCCGGGACAGGGGGCGCAGAGAGACCCAGTACTTC. It yields the protein CASSPRDRGRRETQYF.

This clonotype was observed at least ten times. CDR3 coding DNA: TGTGCCAGCAGTTCGACAGGGCCTGGAAACACCATATATTTT. Amino acids: CASSSTGPGNTIYF. This sequence joins TRBV12-3 or TRBV12-4 and TRBJ1-3; 7 bases are a match to TRBD1. CDR3 length equals 14 residues. V dropped 4 bases and J dropped 2; count of bases not matched to a gene: 2.

This clonotype was detected only a few times. A much larger clone sits a single nucleotide away, making a read error possible. The CDR3 sequence is CASSPWTSGETDTQYF. In DNA form, the CDR3 reads TGTGCCAGCAGCCCCTGGACTAGCGGGGAGACAGATACGCAGTATTTT. The rearrangement uses TRBV5-6 and TRBJ2-3; 12 bases line up with TRBD2. Germline V gives CDR1 SGHDT, CDR2 YYEEEE. The CDR3 runs 16 residues. With V trimmed by 4 bases and J by 3 bases, 6 bases remained unmatched.